This T cell receptor (beta chain) derives from a study of tumor and adjacent non-tumor tissue in lung cancer. The overall study: Stage I to III disease affected about ten men and roughly five women aged about 31 to 76.

The CDR3 contains 12 residues. Germline V CDR1 and CDR2: SGHAT, FQNNGV. No cell sorting was done before RNA was extracted from the tissue. This clonotype has only a few counts. One end of the junction is discordant with germline, which a read error may explain. Three rounds of nested PCR, following a modified ARM-PCR protocol, produced the TCRbeta library. MiXCR, run by TCRdb on the multiplex PCR reads, gives a single entry per CDR3 protein. This sample has around 86,000 distinct CDR3 sequences, with over 60% found just once. The V gene is TRBV11-2, the J gene TRBJ1-1, with a tentative D call TRBD1 (6 bases). The receptor was isolated from a middle-aged woman with non-small cell lung cancer. Sequencing was carried out using lung tumor tissue. The CDR3 region is CVSSLEGTLAPF. DNA for the CDR3: TGTGTCAGCAGCTTAGAGGGGACACTGGCTCCCTTT. The whole variable domain, remainder taken from reference TRBV11-2 and TRBJ1-1, is EAGVAQSPRYKIIEKRQSVAFWCNPISGHATLYWYQQILGQGPKLLIQFQNNGVVDDSQLPKDRFSAERLKGVDSTLKIQPAKLEDSAVYLCVSSLEGTLAPFGQGTRLTVV.